This TCR beta chain was recovered during a study of Ad26.COV2.S vaccination and SARS-CoV-2 variants. Study details: In the study, Ad26.COV2.S was injected intramuscularly once, or twice 56 days apart.

Data came from immunoSEQ multiplex PCR; TCRdb stores just in-frame clones and leaves some out. Of 300,000 to 400,000 clones in the sample, about nine tenths were seen once. Treatment defined: some 19 received Ad26.COV2.S at low or high dose, single or two shots; a few received placebo; per-sample allocation not given. Vaccine and placebo recipients were sampled on day 63 after the first injection. Donation was by an adult aged 18-55 years who was in Boston. CDR3 size: 13 residues. The ends were cut back, 0 bases at V and 6 bases at J, with 8 bases in the middle. CDR1 and CDR2 from the germline V gene are LGHNA and YSLEER.

The sample in question was peripheral blood, obtained in a trial of Ad26.COV2.S vaccine versus placebo. The rearrangement links TRBV4-3 to TRBJ1-2; D unclear. This TCR was sampled from a person aged 18-65 years who received the Ad26.COV2.S COVID-19 vaccine or a placebo. CDR3 protein: CASSQDAADGYTF. DNA for the CDR3: TGCGCCAGCAGCCAAGATGCAGCGGATGGCTACACCTTC.